This T cell receptor beta chain was retrieved from a study of cytotoxic CD8 clonotypes in ibrutinib-treated CLL. Study-wide context: The patients comprised more than ten relapsed/refractory and approximately 16 treatment-naive cases, 17 to 18 IGHV unmutated.

Whole-study findings and limits: Public clonotypes were seen rarely and were contracted or stable on treatment.

Notes on this clone: The antigen is not known.

Deep sequencing aimed at 1 in 200,000 to 1 in 1 million T cells' resolution. Assay used: immunoSEQ multiplex PCR; TCRdb lists only in-frame clones, some missing. The sample includes around 310,000 clones, just under 80% of them seen just once. Germline V gene sequence: CDR1 SGHNT, CDR2 YYREEE (reference sequence). The V end was cut by 6 bases, the J end by 0 bases, with 10 bases between. CDR3 length: 14 amino acids. The J gene is TRBJ2-1, the V gene TRBV5-4; D possibly corresponds to TRBD2 (6 bases). The receptor was isolated from a human donor with chronic lymphocytic leukemia. Sample: PBMCs, taken before ibrutinib treatment. The CDR3 DNA reads as TGTGCCAGCACCGATAGCGGCTCCTACAATGAGCAGTTCTTC. Its translation is CASTDSGSYNEQFF.